The 13 T cell receptor beta chains below all came from one sample that was sequenced in a study of cytomegalovirus exposure and HLA in healthy donors. PCR used 60 Vbeta primers and 13 Jbeta primers. Assay used: immunoSEQ multiplex PCR; TCRdb lists only in-frame clones, some missing. The sample holds some 190,000 clones, roughly 78% seen once. Sample: PBMCs. The receptors were sampled from a woman in her twenties or thirties in good health and CMV-seronegative.

This clone was found a few times. The chain carries TRBV12-5 and TRBJ1-5; TRBD1 matches 7 bases. CDR1 and CDR2 (germline): LGHNT, FRNRAP. V lost 5 bases, J lost 2 bases, and 3 bases stayed unmatched. The CDR3 loop spans 14 amino acids. The CDR3 bases are TGTGCTAGTGGTCCCGGGACAGGCAATCAGCCCCAGCATTTT. Encoded protein: CASGPGTGNQPQHF.

The chain joins TRBV6-5 to TRBJ2-7; 9 nucleotides line up with TRBD1. CDR3 length equals 14 residues. V gave up 6 bases and J gave up 3 bases; unmatched junction bases: 6. Germline V gives CDR1 MNHEY, CDR2 SVGAGI. Written as DNA, the CDR3 is TGTGCCAGCAGAGGGGACAGGGATTACTACGAGCAGTACTTC. Amino acids: CASRGDRDYYEQYF.

The rearrangement links TRBV6-5 to TRBJ2-3, with TRBD2 identical over 7 bases. CDR3 length equals 14 residues. V lost 6 bases and J lost 2; bases outside the gene matches: 5. Germline V lookup: CDR1 MNHEY, CDR2 SVGAGI. CDR3 region: CASRRGGDTDTQYF. The DNA of the CDR3 is TGTGCCAGCAGGCGCGGGGGAGACACAGATACGCAGTATTTT.

The genes are TRBV12-5 and TRBJ2-7; 11 bases map to TRBD2. Germline loops: CDR1 LGHNT, CDR2 FRNRAP. CDR3 size: 14 residues. J lost 7 bases, V lost 8 bases, and 10 bases had no gene match. The CDR3, as DNA: TGTGCTAGTAGAAGTAGCGGGGGGGCATGGGAGCAGTACTTC. Translated: CASRSSGGAWEQYF.

The chain employs TRBV29-1 and TRBJ1-2; D is perhaps TRBD1 (6 bases). V dropped 7 bases and J dropped 1 base, with 16 bases sitting between them. The CDR3 covers 14 residues. Germline values: CDR1 SQVTM, CDR2 ANQGSEA. The CDR3 DNA reads TGCAGCGCTTCAGGGGCCGGTTATAACTATGGCTACACCTTC. Amino acids: CSASGAGYNYGYTF.

The chain carries TRBV7-9 and TRBJ2-2; possibly TRBD2 for D (5 bases). Trimming removed 3 bases at V and 1 base at J, with 9 bases between. Per the germline V gene, CDR1 is SEHNR and CDR2 is FQNEAQ (reference sequence). CDR3 length equals 15 residues. DNA for the CDR3: TGTGCCAGCAGCTTGGCGGGCCTGAACACCGGGGAGCTGTTTTTT. As protein: CASSLAGLNTGELFF.

V usage is TRBV30 and J usage is TRBJ2-3; D not resolved. The CDR3 is 11 amino acids. Deletions cut 1 base from V and 6 bases from J, with 5 bases between. Germline V gene data show CDR1 as GTSNPN and CDR2 as SVGIG (reference sequence). The CDR3 sequence is CAWSGQDTQYF. CDR3 DNA: TGTGCCTGGAGTGGTCAGGATACGCAGTATTTT. The variable domain in full, with the rest retrieved from reference TRBV30 and TRBJ2-3, is SQTIHQWPATLVQPVGSPLSLECTVEGTSNPNLYWYRQAAGRGLQLLFYSVGIGQISSEVPQNLSASRPQDRQFILSSKKLLLSDSGFYLCAWSGQDTQYFGPGTRLTVL.

CDR3 nucleotide sequence: TGCAGCGTTCGGGACTGGCACTATGGCTACACCTTC. This codes for CSVRDWHYGYTF. The chain links TRBV29-1 to TRBJ1-2, with D maybe TRBD1 (5 bases). Trimming took off 5 bases at V and 3 bases at J, with 10 bases between the two ends. CDR1 and CDR2 (germline): SQVTM, ANQGSEA. This CDR3 is built from 12 residues.

The rearrangement joins TRBV6-1 to TRBJ1-1; D is possibly TRBD1 (6 bases). In germline, CDR1 is MNHNS, CDR2 SASEGT. The CDR3 covers 15 residues. V lost 11 bases to trimming and J lost 2 bases, with 21 bases between them. CDR3 in DNA: TGTGCCTCCCTCTTGGGGATCAGGGGTAACACTGAAGCTTTCTTT. Protein: CASLLGIRGNTEAFF.

CDR3 residues: CASSQAGSRWTEAFF. The CDR3 DNA follows: TGCGCCAGCAGCCAAGCTGGCAGCAGGTGGACTGAAGCTTTCTTT. The J gene is TRBJ1-1, the V gene TRBV4-1; no firm D call. Trimming shortened V by 1 base and J by 5 bases, and 14 bases separated the two germline ends. The CDR3 has 15 amino acids. Germline-derived CDR1 and CDR2 are MGHRA and YSYEKL.

The rearrangement links TRBV7-9 to TRBJ2-7; no definite D call. There are 11 residues in the CDR3. V was shortened by 3 bases and J by 9 bases, with 9 bases between the two germline ends. From germline, CDR1 is SEHNR and CDR2 FQNEAQ (reference sequence). The CDR3 nucleotides read TGTGCCAGCAGCTTTTCAGTATTGCAGTACTTC. Translation gives CASSFSVLQYF.

The chain is built from TRBV6-5 and TRBJ2-3, with 10 bases aligning to TRBD2. Germline-derived CDR1 and CDR2 are MNHEY and SVGAGI. This CDR3 region has 16 residues. The trim removed 4 bases at V and 2 bases at J, leaving 6 bases unmatched. This CDR3 is CASSSPLAGDTDTQYF. DNA for the CDR3: TGTGCCAGCAGTTCTCCTCTAGCGGGGGACACAGATACGCAGTATTTT.

This chain links TRBV30 with TRBJ2-7, with D uncertain. The CDR3 spans 12 residues. V was trimmed by 0 bases and J by 1 base, leaving 4 bases between them. From germline, CDR1 is GTSNPN and CDR2 SVGIG (reference sequence). The CDR3 region has the DNA TGTGCCTGGAGTGTCAGGTCCTACGAGCAGTACTTC. This encodes CAWSVRSYEQYF.